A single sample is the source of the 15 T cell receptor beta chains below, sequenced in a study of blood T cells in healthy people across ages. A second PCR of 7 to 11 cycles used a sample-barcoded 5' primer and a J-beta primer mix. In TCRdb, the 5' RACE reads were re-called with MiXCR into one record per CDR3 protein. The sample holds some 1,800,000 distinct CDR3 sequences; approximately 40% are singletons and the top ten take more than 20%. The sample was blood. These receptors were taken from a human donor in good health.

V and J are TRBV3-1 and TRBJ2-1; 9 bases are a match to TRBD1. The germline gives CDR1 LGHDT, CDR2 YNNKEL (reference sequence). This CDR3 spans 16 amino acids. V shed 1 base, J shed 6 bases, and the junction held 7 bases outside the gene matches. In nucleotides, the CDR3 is TGTGCCAGCAGCCAAGCCGGGACAGGGTTGATCAATGAGCAGTTCTTC. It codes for CASSQAGTGLINEQFF.

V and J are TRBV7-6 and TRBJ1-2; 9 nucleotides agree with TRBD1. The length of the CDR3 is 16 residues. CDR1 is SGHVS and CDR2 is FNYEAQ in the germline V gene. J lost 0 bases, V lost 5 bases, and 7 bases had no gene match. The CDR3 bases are TGTGCCAGCAGCGCGGGACAGGGAGAAGCTAACTATGGCTACACCTTC. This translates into CASSAGQGEANYGYTF. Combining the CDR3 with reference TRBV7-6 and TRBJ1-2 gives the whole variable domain GAGVSQSPRYKVTKRGQDVALRCDPISGHVSLYWYRQALGQGPEFLTYFNYEAQQDKSGLPNDRFSAERPEGSISTLTIQRTEQRDSAMYRCASSAGQGEANYGYTFGSGTRLTVV.

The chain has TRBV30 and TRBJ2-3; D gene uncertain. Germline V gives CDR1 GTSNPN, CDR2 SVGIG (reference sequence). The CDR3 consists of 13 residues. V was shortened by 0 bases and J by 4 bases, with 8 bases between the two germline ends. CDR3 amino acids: CAWSVGSADTQYF. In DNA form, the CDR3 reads TGTGCCTGGAGTGTAGGGTCGGCAGATACGCAGTATTTT.

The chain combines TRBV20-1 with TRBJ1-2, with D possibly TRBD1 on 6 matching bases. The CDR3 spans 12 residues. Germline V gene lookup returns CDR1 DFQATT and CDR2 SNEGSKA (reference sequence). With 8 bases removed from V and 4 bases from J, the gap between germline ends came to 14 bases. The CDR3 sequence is CSTQGNGYGYTF. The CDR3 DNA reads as TGCAGTACACAGGGTAATGGCTATGGCTACACCTTC.

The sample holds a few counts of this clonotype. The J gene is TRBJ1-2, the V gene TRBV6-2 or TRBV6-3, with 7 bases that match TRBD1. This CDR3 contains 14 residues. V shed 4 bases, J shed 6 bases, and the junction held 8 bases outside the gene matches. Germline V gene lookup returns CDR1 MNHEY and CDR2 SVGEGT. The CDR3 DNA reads TGTGCCAGCAGTTTAGGAGGGGGCGCGAATGGCTACACCTTC. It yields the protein CASSLGGGANGYTF.

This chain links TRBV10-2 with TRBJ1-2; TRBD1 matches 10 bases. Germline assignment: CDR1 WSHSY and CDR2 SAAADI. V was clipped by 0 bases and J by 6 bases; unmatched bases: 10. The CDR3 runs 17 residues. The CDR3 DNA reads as TGCGCCAGCAGTGAGTCGATGACAGGGGGCAGGGTAGATGGCTACACCTTC. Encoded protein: CASSESMTGGRVDGYTF.

Written as DNA, the CDR3 is TGTGCCAGCAGCTGGAGGGGAAGCGGAGATGAAAAACTGTTTTTT. Residues: CASSWRGSGDEKLFF. The chain recombines TRBV5-5 with TRBJ1-4, with D possibly matching TRBD1 (5 bases). The V gene's germline CDR1 is SGHKS and CDR2 YYEKEE (reference sequence). Trimming stripped 3 bases from V and 6 bases from J, with 15 bases between. The CDR3 is 15 amino acids.

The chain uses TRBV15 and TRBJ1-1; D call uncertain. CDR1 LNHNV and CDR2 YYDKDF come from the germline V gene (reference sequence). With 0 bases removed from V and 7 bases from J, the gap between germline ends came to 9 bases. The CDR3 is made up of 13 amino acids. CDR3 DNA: TGTGCCACCAGCAGAGATAGAACCCTTGAAGCTTTCTTT. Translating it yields CATSRDRTLEAFF.

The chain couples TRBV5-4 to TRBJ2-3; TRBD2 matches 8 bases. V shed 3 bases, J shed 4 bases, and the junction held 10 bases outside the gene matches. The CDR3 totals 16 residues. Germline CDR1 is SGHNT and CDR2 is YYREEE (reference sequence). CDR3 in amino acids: CASSYLRGGKSDTQYF. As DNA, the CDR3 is TGTGCCAGCAGCTACTTGCGCGGGGGGAAGTCAGATACGCAGTATTTT.

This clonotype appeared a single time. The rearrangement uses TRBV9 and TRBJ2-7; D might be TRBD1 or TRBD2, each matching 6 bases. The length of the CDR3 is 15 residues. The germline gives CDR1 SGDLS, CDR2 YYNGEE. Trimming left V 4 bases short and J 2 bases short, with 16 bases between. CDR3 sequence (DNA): TGTGCCAGCAGCTGGAGGGGGTGCCGAGCCTACGAGCAGTACTTC. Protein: CASSWRGCRAYEQYF.

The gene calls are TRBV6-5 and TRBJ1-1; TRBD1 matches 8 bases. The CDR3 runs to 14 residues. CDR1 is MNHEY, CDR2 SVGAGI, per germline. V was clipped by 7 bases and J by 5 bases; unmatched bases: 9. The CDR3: CASIGDRGWTEAFF. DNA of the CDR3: TGTGCCAGCATCGGAGACAGGGGATGGACTGAAGCTTTCTTT.

The CDR3 nucleotides are TGCAGCGTTGAAGAACTGGTGGGGCCGGGAGAGACCCAGTACTTC. This translates into CSVEELVGPGETQYF. The chain joins TRBV29-1 to TRBJ2-5; the D gene is possibly TRBD1 (5 bases). In germline, CDR1 is SQVTM, CDR2 ANQGSEA. This CDR3 contains 15 residues. Trimming cost V 0 bases and J 4 bases, with 15 bases left between them.

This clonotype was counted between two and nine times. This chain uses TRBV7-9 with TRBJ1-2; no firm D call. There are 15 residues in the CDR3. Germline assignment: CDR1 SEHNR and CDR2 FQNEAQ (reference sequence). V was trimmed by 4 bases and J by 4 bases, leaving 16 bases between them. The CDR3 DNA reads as TGTGCCAGCAGCTCCTTGGTTTCACGGGGCTATGGCTACACCTTC. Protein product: CASSSLVSRGYGYTF.

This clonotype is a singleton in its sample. The CDR3 DNA reads as TGTGCCAGCAGTTCCCATCGTATTGATACGCAGTATTTT. This gives the protein CASSSHRIDTQYF. V and J are TRBV27 and TRBJ2-3; no clear D. V lost 4 bases and J lost 6, with 11 bases in between. The CDR3 totals 13 residues. Germline V lookup: CDR1 MNHEY, CDR2 SMNVEV (reference sequence).

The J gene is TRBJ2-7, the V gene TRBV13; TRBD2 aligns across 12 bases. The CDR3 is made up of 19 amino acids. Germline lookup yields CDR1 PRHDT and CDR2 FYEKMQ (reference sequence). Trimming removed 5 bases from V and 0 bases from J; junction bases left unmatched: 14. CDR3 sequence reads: CASSLSPGLAGGRSYEQYF. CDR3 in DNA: TGTGCCAGCAGCCTCAGCCCGGGACTAGCGGGCGGACGCTCCTACGAGCAGTACTTC. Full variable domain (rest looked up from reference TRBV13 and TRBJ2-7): AAGVIQSPRHLIKEKRETATLKCYPIPRHDTVYWYQQGPGQDPQFLISFYEKMQSDKGSIPDRFSAQQFSDYHSELNMSSLELGDSALYFCASSLSPGLAGGRSYEQYFGPGTRLTVT.